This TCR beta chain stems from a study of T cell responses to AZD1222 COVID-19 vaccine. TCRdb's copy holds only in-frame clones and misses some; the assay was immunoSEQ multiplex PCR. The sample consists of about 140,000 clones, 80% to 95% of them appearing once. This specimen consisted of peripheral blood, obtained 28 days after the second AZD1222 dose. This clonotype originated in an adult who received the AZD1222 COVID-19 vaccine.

The chain's CDR3 is CASSLGGQGNEAFF. In DNA, the CDR3 is TGCGCCAGCAGCTTGGGGGGACAGGGAAATGAAGCTTTCTTT. The chain joins TRBV5-1 to TRBJ1-1, with 9 bases that match TRBD1. The germline V gene has CDR1 SGHRS and CDR2 YFSETQ. Losses at the gene ends were 0 bases for V and 7 bases for J; bases not matched to a gene: 4. The CDR3 extends over 14 amino acids.